This T cell receptor beta chain was sequenced in a study of blood T cell repertoires in COVID-19. Study background: PBMCs, B-cell-depleted T cells, or T cells were the source of the cDNA or gDNA that made up the material.

TCRdb keeps only in-frame clones here, not all; method: immunoSEQ multiplex PCR. The sample comprises about 140,000 clones, around 88% of which are singletons, and roughly 1.4% rests with the top ten. This receptor was taken from a woman between 55 and 75 years old with acute or convalescent COVID-19. Specimen: peripheral blood.

CDR3 coding DNA: TGTGCCAGCAGCTTTCCCCTTAGCACAGATACGCAGTATTTT. Translation: CASSFPLSTDTQYF. The gene calls are TRBV7-2 and TRBJ2-3; D call uncertain. V gave up 3 bases and J gave up 0 bases, with 7 bases separating them. This CDR3 is 14 amino acids long. Germline CDR1 and CDR2: SGHTA and FQGNSA.